This is a list of T cell receptor beta chains from one sample in a study of shared clonotypes between healthy human individuals. Clones were read by immunoSEQ multiplex PCR, and TCRdb kept only the in-frame ones, dropping some. This table has about 2 million clones, about 95% appearing once. Sequences were obtained from naive CD8+ T cells sorted from blood. These receptors came from a young man in good health. Each CDR3 is given with its conserved first and last residue. The D gene is left open where the match is weak. Size is stated for part of the rows, as once, few or many counts, or as a class when the clone is expanded.

j_call: TRBJ1-1
clone_size: .
d_call: .
v_call: TRBV5-1
cdr3_aa: CASRSGVQNTEAFF
cdr3_nt: TGCGCCAGCAGATCCGGGGTCCAGAACACTGAAGCTTTCTTT

j_call: TRBJ2-7
clone_size: .
d_call: TRBD2
v_call: TRBV27
cdr3_aa: CASRSGRTLDEQYF
cdr3_nt: TGTGCCAGCCGGAGCGGGAGAACCCTCGACGAGCAGTACTTC

j_call: TRBJ1-2
clone_size: few
d_call: .
v_call: TRBV30
cdr3_aa: CAWTPGDNYGYTF
cdr3_nt: TGTGCCTGGACCCCAGGGGATAACTATGGCTACACCTTC

j_call: TRBJ1-1
clone_size: .
d_call: .
v_call: TRBV10-3
cdr3_aa: CATSPGPGGSIANTEAFF
cdr3_nt: TGTGCCACCTCCCCGGGGCCAGGCGGCTCAATAGCGAACACTGAAGCTTTCTTT

j_call: TRBJ2-1
clone_size: once
d_call: .
v_call: TRBV2
cdr3_aa: CASSEVGALGNEQFF
cdr3_nt: TGTGCCAGCAGTGAAGTTGGGGCGCTGGGGAATGAGCAGTTCTTC

j_call: TRBJ2-2
clone_size: .
d_call: TRBD1
v_call: TRBV14
cdr3_aa: CASSDWTGGTGELFF
cdr3_nt: TGTGCCAGCAGCGACTGGACAGGCGGCACCGGGGAGCTGTTTTTT

j_call: TRBJ2-7
clone_size: .
d_call: .
v_call: TRBV5-5
cdr3_aa: CASSFLGQGSYEQYF
cdr3_nt: TGTGCCAGCAGCTTTCTGGGGCAGGGCTCCTACGAGCAGTACTTC

j_call: TRBJ2-2
clone_size: .
d_call: .
v_call: TRBV30
cdr3_aa: CAWSEEVSGELFF
cdr3_nt: TGTGCCTGGAGTGAAGAGGTCTCAGGGGAGCTGTTTTTT

j_call: TRBJ1-1
clone_size: .
d_call: .
v_call: TRBV13
cdr3_aa: CASSTGMNTEAFF
cdr3_nt: TGTGCCAGCAGCACAGGGATGAACACTGAAGCTTTCTTT

j_call: TRBJ2-3
clone_size: once
d_call: .
v_call: TRBV7-3
cdr3_aa: CASSLVGGGTDTQYF
cdr3_nt: TGTGCCAGCAGCTTAGTGGGGGGCGGCACAGATACGCAGTATTTT

j_call: TRBJ1-5
clone_size: .
d_call: TRBD1
v_call: TRBV6-5
cdr3_aa: CASSSTGVDQPQHF
cdr3_nt: TGTGCCAGCAGTTCTACAGGGGTTGACCAGCCCCAGCATTTT

j_call: TRBJ2-3
clone_size: .
d_call: TRBD2
v_call: TRBV7-2
cdr3_aa: CASSLAGGPKDTQYF
cdr3_nt: TGTGCCAGCAGCTTAGCGGGAGGGCCCAAAGATACGCAGTATTTT

j_call: TRBJ1-4
clone_size: .
d_call: TRBD1
v_call: TRBV5-1
cdr3_aa: CASSPGQGPTNEKLFF
cdr3_nt: TGCGCCAGCAGCCCTGGACAGGGCCCAACTAATGAAAAACTGTTTTTT

j_call: TRBJ1-6
clone_size: .
d_call: .
v_call: TRBV2
cdr3_aa: CASTTQSPLHF
cdr3_nt: TGTGCCAGCACTACCCAATCACCCCTCCACTTT

j_call: TRBJ1-1
clone_size: .
d_call: TRBD1
v_call: TRBV29-1
cdr3_aa: CSVATGARNTEAFF
cdr3_nt: TGCAGCGTAGCGACAGGGGCGCGGAACACTGAAGCTTTCTTT

j_call: TRBJ2-7
clone_size: .
d_call: TRBD1
v_call: TRBV5-8
cdr3_aa: CASSLVQGAYEQYF
cdr3_nt: TGTGCCAGCAGCTTGGTGCAGGGGGCCTACGAGCAGTACTTC

j_call: TRBJ2-5
clone_size: .
d_call: .
v_call: TRBV6-1
cdr3_aa: CASSDVGPRETQYF
cdr3_nt: TGTGCCAGCAGTGATGTGGGCCCGAGAGAGACCCAGTACTTC

j_call: TRBJ2-3
clone_size: .
d_call: TRBD1
v_call: TRBV10-2
cdr3_aa: CASSDPGGEDTQYF
cdr3_nt: TGCGCCAGCAGTGATCCAGGGGGTGAAGATACGCAGTATTTT

j_call: TRBJ1-1
clone_size: .
d_call: .
v_call: TRBV4-2
cdr3_aa: CASSQDYGSTEAFF
cdr3_nt: TGTGCCAGCAGCCAAGATTACGGGAGCACTGAAGCTTTCTTT

j_call: TRBJ1-1
clone_size: .
d_call: .
v_call: TRBV27
cdr3_aa: CASSLSVNTEAFF
cdr3_nt: TGTGCCAGCAGTTTATCCGTGAACACTGAAGCTTTCTTT

j_call: TRBJ1-2
clone_size: .
d_call: .
v_call: TRBV10-3
cdr3_aa: CAITMDRLYGYTF
cdr3_nt: TGTGCCATCACCATGGACAGACTCTATGGCTACACCTTC

j_call: TRBJ1-5
clone_size: once
d_call: .
v_call: TRBV27
cdr3_aa: CASGVRQPQHF
cdr3_nt: TGTGCCAGCGGTGTGCGGCAGCCCCAGCATTTT

j_call: TRBJ1-3
clone_size: .
d_call: .
v_call: TRBV27
cdr3_aa: CASSLDGSSGNTIYF
cdr3_nt: TGTGCCAGCAGCCTGGACGGGAGCTCTGGAAACACCATATATTTT

j_call: TRBJ2-7
clone_size: .
d_call: .
v_call: TRBV6-1
cdr3_aa: CASSDDSHYYEQYF
cdr3_nt: TGTGCCAGCAGTGATGACAGCCACTACTACGAGCAGTACTTC

j_call: TRBJ1-1
clone_size: .
d_call: .
v_call: TRBV6-5
cdr3_aa: CASSPGTEAFF
cdr3_nt: TGTGCCAGCAGTCCCGGAACTGAAGCTTTCTTT

j_call: TRBJ2-2
clone_size: .
d_call: .
v_call: TRBV9
cdr3_aa: CASRDAGELFF
cdr3_nt: TGTGCCAGTAGAGACGCCGGGGAGCTGTTTTTT

j_call: TRBJ2-2
clone_size: .
d_call: TRBD1
v_call: TRBV6-1
cdr3_aa: CASTGTAHTGELFF
cdr3_nt: TGTGCCAGCACCGGGACAGCGCACACCGGGGAGCTGTTTTTT

j_call: TRBJ2-5
clone_size: .
d_call: .
v_call: TRBV11-2
cdr3_aa: CASSSGLPVAGQETQYF
cdr3_nt: TGTGCCAGCAGCTCTGGACTCCCCGTCGCGGGCCAAGAGACCCAGTACTTC

j_call: TRBJ2-7
clone_size: .
d_call: TRBD2
v_call: TRBV4-1
cdr3_aa: CASSQALAGGSGEQYF
cdr3_nt: TGCGCCAGCAGCCAAGCATTAGCGGGAGGATCGGGCGAGCAGTACTTC

j_call: TRBJ2-2
clone_size: .
d_call: .
v_call: TRBV2
cdr3_aa: CASGASGGGANTGELFF
cdr3_nt: TGTGCCAGCGGCGCCTCCGGAGGGGGGGCGAACACCGGGGAGCTGTTTTTT

j_call: TRBJ2-7
clone_size: .
d_call: TRBD2
v_call: TRBV4-1
cdr3_aa: CASSQVGRYEQYF
cdr3_nt: TGCGCCAGCAGCCAAGTCGGGAGGTACGAGCAGTACTTC

j_call: TRBJ2-3
clone_size: .
d_call: TRBD2
v_call: TRBV5-4
cdr3_aa: CASSREDSTDTQYF
cdr3_nt: TGTGCCAGCAGCCGGGAGGATTCCACAGATACGCAGTATTTT

j_call: TRBJ2-1
clone_size: .
d_call: TRBD2
v_call: TRBV7-9
cdr3_aa: CASSFETSGSYNEQFF
cdr3_nt: TGTGCCAGCAGCTTTGAAACTAGCGGGTCCTACAATGAGCAGTTCTTC

j_call: TRBJ2-7
clone_size: .
d_call: .
v_call: TRBV28
cdr3_aa: CASKGDTVSYEQYF
cdr3_nt: TGTGCCAGCAAAGGGGACACAGTTTCCTACGAGCAGTACTTC

j_call: TRBJ2-7
clone_size: .
d_call: .
v_call: TRBV5-1
cdr3_aa: CASSSDYTGPPYEQYF
cdr3_nt: TGCGCCAGCAGCTCCGATTACACAGGGCCCCCATACGAGCAGTACTTC

j_call: TRBJ2-2
clone_size: .
d_call: TRBD2
v_call: TRBV4-3
cdr3_aa: CASSQEAGGDTGELFF
cdr3_nt: TGCGCCAGCAGCCAAGAGGCGGGAGGGGACACCGGGGAGCTGTTTTTT

j_call: TRBJ1-1
clone_size: .
d_call: .
v_call: TRBV13
cdr3_aa: CASSSSGARGTEAFF
cdr3_nt: TGTGCCAGCAGCTCCTCGGGGGCAAGGGGCACTGAAGCTTTCTTT

j_call: TRBJ1-5
clone_size: .
d_call: .
v_call: TRBV15
cdr3_aa: CATSRDRGTNQPQHF
cdr3_nt: TGTGCCACCAGCAGAGACAGGGGAACCAATCAGCCCCAGCATTTT

j_call: TRBJ1-1
clone_size: .
d_call: .
v_call: TRBV25-1
cdr3_aa: CASRVQNTEAFF
cdr3_nt: TGTGCCAGCAGGGTACAGAACACTGAAGCTTTCTTT

j_call: TRBJ1-2
clone_size: .
d_call: .
v_call: TRBV11-2
cdr3_aa: CASSLNVGGYTF
cdr3_nt: TGTGCCAGCAGCTTAAACGTTGGGGGCTACACCTTC

j_call: TRBJ1-2
clone_size: .
d_call: .
v_call: TRBV5-1
cdr3_aa: CASSLASPAKGAYGYTF
cdr3_nt: TGCGCCAGCAGCTTGGCGTCACCCGCTAAGGGAGCCTATGGCTACACCTTC

j_call: TRBJ1-5
clone_size: once
d_call: .
v_call: TRBV7-8
cdr3_aa: CASSLERADNQPQHF
cdr3_nt: TGTGCCAGCAGCTTAGAAAGGGCAGACAATCAGCCCCAGCATTTT

j_call: TRBJ2-2
clone_size: .
d_call: .
v_call: TRBV6-5
cdr3_aa: CASSQTGVTGELFF
cdr3_nt: TGTGCCAGCAGCCAGACAGGAGTCACCGGGGAGCTGTTTTTT

j_call: TRBJ2-3
clone_size: few
d_call: .
v_call: TRBV6-1
cdr3_aa: CASRWGGLDTQYF
cdr3_nt: TGTGCCAGCCGGTGGGGGGGCCTTGATACGCAGTATTTT

j_call: TRBJ1-1
clone_size: .
d_call: .
v_call: TRBV28
cdr3_aa: CASSRLPQGPNTEAFF
cdr3_nt: TGTGCCAGCAGTCGACTGCCTCAGGGCCCGAACACTGAAGCTTTCTTT

j_call: TRBJ2-7
clone_size: .
d_call: TRBD1
v_call: TRBV7-2
cdr3_aa: CASSLALGTGNYEQYF
cdr3_nt: TGTGCCAGCAGCTTAGCCCTAGGGACAGGGAACTACGAGCAGTACTTC

j_call: TRBJ2-1
clone_size: .
d_call: .
v_call: TRBV13
cdr3_aa: CASSPEKSVEQFF
cdr3_nt: TGTGCCAGCAGTCCTGAAAAGAGTGTTGAGCAGTTCTTC

j_call: TRBJ2-2
clone_size: .
d_call: TRBD2
v_call: TRBV7-9
cdr3_aa: CASSSDWREIGELFF
cdr3_nt: TGTGCCAGCAGCAGTGATTGGCGGGAGATCGGGGAGCTGTTTTTT

j_call: TRBJ2-7
clone_size: .
d_call: .
v_call: TRBV7-2
cdr3_aa: CASSLDREHYEQYF
cdr3_nt: TGTGCCAGCAGCTTAGATAGGGAACACTACGAGCAGTACTTC